The 19 T cell receptor beta chains given below trace back to one sample, sequenced in a study of T cell responses to AZD1222 COVID-19 vaccine (dated by TCRdb to about 2021). This specimen's time point label, per the study, means: baseline before first vaccination. The method behind the library was the immunoSEQ multiplex PCR assay. The clones in this table, taken by TCRdb from immuneACCESS, are in-frame only. Not every clone is retained; where verified, under half of the shortfall comes from an unresolved V gene, and the cause of the rest is unknown. In all, the sample holds 150,000 or so clones, and 80% to 90% of those were seen once. The ten largest clones take up 8% of the sample. The material sequenced was peripheral blood, taken on day 0 of AZD1222 vaccination. These receptors originate from an adult in good health.

This clone was counted once. The CDR3 reads CASSTTTSSGLARDTQYF. The DNA of the CDR3 is TGTGCCAGCAGCACGACCACTTCATCAGGACTAGCAAGGGATACGCAGTATTTT. The rearrangement uses TRBV7-8 and TRBJ2-3; 8 bases align to TRBD2. The CDR3 extends over 18 amino acids. The trim removed 5 bases at V and 6 bases at J, leaving 19 bases unmatched. Germline V gene lookup returns CDR1 SGHVS and CDR2 FQNEAQ.

This rearrangement joins TRBV10-3 to TRBJ1-2; 10 bases fit TRBD1. Losses at the gene ends were 4 bases for V and 5 bases for J; bases not matched to a gene: 10. CDR1 ENHRY and CDR2 SYGVKD come from the germline V gene. The CDR3 loop spans 16 amino acids. The DNA for the CDR3 is TGTGCCATCAGTGCCCAGACAGGGGGCGGGTGGTATGGCTACACCTTC. It encodes CAISAQTGGGWYGYTF.

V usage is TRBV2 and J usage is TRBJ1-1; no reliable D call. There are 14 residues in the CDR3. Germline V lookup: CDR1 SNHLY, CDR2 FYNNEI. V lost 4 bases to trimming and J lost 3 bases, with 12 bases between them. The chain's CDR3 is CASSALTGDTEAFF. The DNA of the CDR3 is TGTGCCAGCAGTGCCCTGACTGGGGACACTGAAGCTTTCTTT. Full variable domain (rest looked up from reference TRBV2 and TRBJ1-1): EPEVTQTPSHQVTQMGQEVILRCVPISNHLYFYWYRQILGQKVEFLVSFYNNEISEKSEIFDDQFSVERPDGSNFTLKIRSTKLEDSAMYFCASSALTGDTEAFFGQGTRLTVV.

The chain carries TRBV10-3 and TRBJ1-5; D possibly corresponds to TRBD1 (5 bases). Germline CDR1 is ENHRY and CDR2 is SYGVKD. The CDR3 runs to 16 residues. V was trimmed by 0 bases and J by 2 bases, leaving 11 bases between them. CDR3 sequence (DNA): TGTGCCATCAGTGAGTCCACCCCGACAGGCAATCAGCCCCAGCATTTT. Amino acid sequence: CAISESTPTGNQPQHF.

This chain connects TRBV10-3 to TRBJ1-2; possible D gene TRBD1, 5 bases. CDR1 is ENHRY, CDR2 SYGVKD, per germline. The CDR3 spans 13 residues. Trimming removed 6 bases at V and 4 bases at J, with 12 bases between. The chain's CDR3 is CAIRTREGYGYTF. CDR3 DNA: TGTGCCATCAGAACCAGGGAGGGCTATGGCTACACCTTC.

V gene TRBV11-2 combines with J gene TRBJ1-1; 7 bases match TRBD1. The CDR3 extends over 15 amino acids. Losses at the gene ends were 5 bases for V and 5 bases for J; bases not matched to a gene: 11. Germline V lookup: CDR1 SGHAT, CDR2 FQNNGV. The CDR3 DNA reads TGTGCCAGCAGCCCCCAGCAAGGGGGCCGGACTGAAGCTTTCTTT. This encodes CASSPQQGGRTEAFF.

This chain uses TRBV6-5 with TRBJ1-2; D remains unclear. Germline loops: CDR1 MNHEY, CDR2 SVGAGI. The CDR3 spans 13 residues. V lost 2 bases and J lost 0, with 4 bases in between. The CDR3 reads CASSYRANYGYTF. The DNA of the CDR3 is TGTGCCAGCAGTTACCGGGCTAACTATGGCTACACCTTC.

J is TRBJ2-7 and V is TRBV7-9; TRBD1 or TRBD2 may be the D gene (7 bases each). From germline, CDR1 is SEHNR and CDR2 FQNEAQ (reference sequence). Trimming shortened V by 1 base and J by 2 bases, and 18 bases separated the two germline ends. The CDR3 consists of 17 residues. The CDR3 nucleotides read TGTGCCAGCAGCTTAGAAGATCCTGGGAGGGGGCCCTACGAGCAGTACTTC. It specifies CASSLEDPGRGPYEQYF. The complete variable domain, with remaining parts taken from reference TRBV7-9 and TRBJ2-7, reads DTGVSQNPRHKITKRGQNVTFRCDPISEHNRLYWYRQTLGQGPEFLTYFQNEAQLEKSRLLSDRFSAERPKGSFSTLEIQRTEQGDSAMYLCASSLEDPGRGPYEQYFGPGTRLTVT.

The J gene is TRBJ2-7, the V gene TRBV5-1, with 7 positions matching TRBD2. This CDR3 region has 15 residues. CDR1 is SGHRS and CDR2 is YFSETQ in the germline V gene. Trimming took 7 bases from V and 2 from J; bases not matched to a gene: 12. CDR3 amino acids: CASARVASGAYEQYF. CDR3 nucleotides: TGCGCCAGCGCCCGGGTGGCTAGCGGTGCCTACGAGCAGTACTTC.

V and J are TRBV9 and TRBJ1-5; D gene uncertain. Germline-derived CDR1 and CDR2 are SGDLS and YYNGEE. This CDR3 has 13 residues. Between the trimmed V and J ends, which lost 2 bases and 6 bases, there was a span of 9 bases. The CDR3 reads CASSVDEGQPQHF. In DNA, the CDR3 is TGTGCCAGCAGCGTCGACGAGGGTCAGCCCCAGCATTTT.

The V gene is TRBV5-1, the J gene TRBJ2-2; D is undetermined. V lost 4 bases and J lost 2, with 9 bases in between. The CDR3 runs to 14 residues. The germline V gene has CDR1 SGHRS and CDR2 YFSETQ. The CDR3 spells CASSPGPNTGELFF. The CDR3, as DNA: TGCGCCAGCAGCCCCGGACCTAACACCGGGGAGCTGTTTTTT.

This rearrangement joins TRBV4-1 to TRBJ1-2; 7 nucleotides agree with TRBD1. CDR1 and CDR2 from the germline V gene are MGHRA and YSYEKL. There are 14 residues in the CDR3. V was pared by 4 bases and J by 6 bases, with 8 bases of the junction left unmatched. The CDR3: CASSRVGTVDGYTF. In DNA form, the CDR3 reads TGCGCCAGCAGCCGAGTCGGGACAGTCGATGGCTACACCTTC.

The chain is built from TRBV28 and TRBJ2-7; tentatively, D is TRBD1 (6 bases). Germline V gene lookup returns CDR1 MDHEN and CDR2 SYDVKM. The CDR3 covers 14 residues. V was shortened by 1 base and J by 2 bases, with 9 bases between the two germline ends. The CDR3 spells CASSLSQGTYEQYF. CDR3 DNA: TGTGCCAGCAGTTTATCACAGGGAACCTACGAGCAGTACTTC.

This chain connects TRBV2 to TRBJ1-1, with 8 nucleotides matching TRBD1. CDR3 length: 13 residues. Trimming cost V 7 bases and J 1 base; bases outside gene matches: 2. Per the germline V gene, CDR1 is SNHLY and CDR2 is FYNNEI. This CDR3 reads CASNGQGNTEAFF. In DNA, the CDR3 is TGTGCCAGCAACGGACAGGGGAACACTGAAGCTTTCTTT.

The chain links TRBV28 to TRBJ1-1; D gene unclear. Germline V lookup: CDR1 MDHEN, CDR2 SYDVKM. V shed 1 base and J shed 3 bases, with 12 bases lying between them. The CDR3 loop spans 15 amino acids. The CDR3 protein is CASSLLDLRDTEAFF. CDR3 DNA sequence: TGTGCCAGCAGTTTATTAGACCTCCGGGACACTGAAGCTTTCTTT.

The chain links TRBV28 to TRBJ2-2; 10 bases match TRBD1. V dropped 3 bases and J dropped 6; count of bases not matched to a gene: 4. CDR1 MDHEN and CDR2 SYDVKM come from the germline V gene. The CDR3 runs 15 residues. CDR3 sequence reads: CASSFRTGGAGELFF. The CDR3 DNA follows: TGTGCCAGCAGTTTCCGGACAGGGGGGGCCGGGGAGCTGTTTTTT. Full variable domain (rest looked up from reference TRBV28 and TRBJ2-2): DVKVTQSSRYLVKRTGEKVFLECVQDMDHENMFWYRQDPGLGLRLIYFSYDVKMKEKGDIPEGYSVSREKKERFSLILESASTNQTSMYLCASSFRTGGAGELFFGEGSRLTVL.

The J gene is TRBJ1-5, the V gene TRBV4-2; possible D gene TRBD1, 6 bases. Trimming removed 1 base from V and 11 bases from J, with 24 bases in between. CDR1 is LGHNA, CDR2 YNFKEQ, per germline. CDR3 length: 17 residues. The CDR3 spells CASSQVNYRDITKAQHF. The CDR3 DNA sequence: TGTGCCAGCAGCCAAGTCAATTACAGGGACATTACGAAGGCCCAGCATTTT.

The chain carries TRBV5-6 and TRBJ2-1; a possible D gene is TRBD1 (6 bases). Trimming left V 4 bases short and J 8 bases short, with 25 bases between. From germline, CDR1 is SGHDT and CDR2 YYEEEE. This CDR3 has 17 amino acids. The CDR3 DNA follows: TGTGCCAGCAGCGAAACTTTTAGGTTTCAGGGGACCGATGAGCAGTTCTTC. Protein product: CASSETFRFQGTDEQFF.

The chain joins TRBV7-9 to TRBJ2-7; TRBD2 is a possible D gene (6 bases). Germline V lookup: CDR1 SEHNR, CDR2 FQNEAQ (reference sequence). Trimming left V 3 bases short and J 3 bases short, with 9 bases between. The CDR3 covers 13 residues. The CDR3 bases are TGTGCCAGCAGCTTGGGGGGAATCTACGAGCAGTACTTC. Translating gives CASSLGGIYEQYF.